This record concerns one T cell receptor (beta chain) sequence. Its antigen remains unidentified. These data come from a study of shared clonotypes between healthy human individuals. Study details: Each donor had three CD4 naive, three CD4 memory, two CD8 naive and one CD8 memory plate. Whole-study findings and limits: Sorted-subset samples were not fully sequenced, rarefaction indicated. Among the subsets, naive ones generally showed larger estimated richness than memory ones.

Subsets obtained from CD4+ cells comprised CD45RA+ naive and CD45RA-negative memory cells. CDR1 and CDR2 (germline): SGDLS, YYNGEE. V lost 2 bases to trimming and J lost 4 bases, with 9 bases between them. CDR3 size: 13 residues. TCRdb's table, derived via immunoSEQ multiplex PCR, lists solely in-frame clones and lacks some. The sample records around 1.6 million clones, 95% to 99% being singletons. The origin of this receptor is a young man in good health. The chain carries TRBV9 and TRBJ2-5; D uncertain. Sequencing used naive CD4+ T cells sorted from blood. The subset here: CD45RA+ positively selected. The CDR3: CASSVRTGETQYF. The CDR3 coding sequence is TGTGCCAGCAGCGTTAGGACGGGAGAGACCCAGTACTTC.